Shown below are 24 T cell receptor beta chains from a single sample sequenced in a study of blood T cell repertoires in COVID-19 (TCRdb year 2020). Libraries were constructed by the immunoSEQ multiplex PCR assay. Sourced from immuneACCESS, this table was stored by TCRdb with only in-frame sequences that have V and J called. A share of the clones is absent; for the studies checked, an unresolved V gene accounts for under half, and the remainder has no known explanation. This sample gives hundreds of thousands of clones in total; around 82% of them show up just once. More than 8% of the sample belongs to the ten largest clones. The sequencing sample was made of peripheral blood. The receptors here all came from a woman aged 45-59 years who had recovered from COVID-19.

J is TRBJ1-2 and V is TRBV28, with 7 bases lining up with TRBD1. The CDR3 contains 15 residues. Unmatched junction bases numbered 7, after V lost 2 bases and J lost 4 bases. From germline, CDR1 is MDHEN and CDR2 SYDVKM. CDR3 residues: CASSLGTALLYGYTF. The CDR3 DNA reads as TGTGCCAGCAGTTTAGGGACAGCGTTACTCTATGGCTACACCTTC.

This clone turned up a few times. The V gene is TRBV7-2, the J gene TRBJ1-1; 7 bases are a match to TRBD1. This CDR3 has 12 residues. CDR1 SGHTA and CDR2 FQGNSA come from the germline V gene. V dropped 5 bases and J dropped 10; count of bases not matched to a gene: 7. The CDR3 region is CASSENRGPAFF. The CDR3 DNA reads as TGTGCCAGCAGCGAGAACAGGGGACCAGCTTTCTTT.

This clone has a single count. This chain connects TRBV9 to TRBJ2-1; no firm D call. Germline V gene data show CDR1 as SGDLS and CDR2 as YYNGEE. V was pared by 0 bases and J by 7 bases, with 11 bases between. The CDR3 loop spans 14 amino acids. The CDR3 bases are TGTGCCAGCAGCGTAGGTCTAGGAAGGAATGAGCAGTTCTTC. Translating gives CASSVGLGRNEQFF.

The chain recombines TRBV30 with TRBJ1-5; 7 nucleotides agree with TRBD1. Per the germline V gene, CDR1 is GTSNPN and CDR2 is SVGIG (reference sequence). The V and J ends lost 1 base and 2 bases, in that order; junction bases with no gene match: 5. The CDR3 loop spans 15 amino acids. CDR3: CAWSGGQGGNQPQHF. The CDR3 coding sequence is TGTGCCTGGAGTGGGGGGCAGGGGGGCAATCAGCCCCAGCATTTT.

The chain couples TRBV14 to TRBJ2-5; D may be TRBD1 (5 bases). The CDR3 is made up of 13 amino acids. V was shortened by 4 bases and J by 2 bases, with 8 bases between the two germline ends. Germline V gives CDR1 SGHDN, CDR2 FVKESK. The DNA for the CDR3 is TGTGCCAGCAGCCGTCGACAGCAAGAGACCCAGTACTTC. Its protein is CASSRRQQETQYF.

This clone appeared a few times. The CDR3 DNA follows: TGCGCCAGCAGGAGAAAGGGAGGGATGATGAGCTCCTACGAGCAGTACTTC. This codes for CASRRKGGMMSSYEQYF. J is TRBJ2-7 and V is TRBV10-1, with 7 bases aligning to TRBD2. The CDR3 totals 17 residues. Germline CDR1 is WNHNN and CDR2 is SYGVQD (reference sequence). V lost 6 bases, J lost 0 bases, and 14 bases stayed unmatched.

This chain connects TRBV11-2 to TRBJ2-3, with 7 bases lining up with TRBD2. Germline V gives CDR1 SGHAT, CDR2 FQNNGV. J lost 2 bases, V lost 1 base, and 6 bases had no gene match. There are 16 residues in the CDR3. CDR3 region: CASSLGVAGLTDTQYF. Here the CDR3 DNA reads TGTGCCAGCAGCTTAGGGGTAGCGGGCCTCACAGATACGCAGTATTTT.

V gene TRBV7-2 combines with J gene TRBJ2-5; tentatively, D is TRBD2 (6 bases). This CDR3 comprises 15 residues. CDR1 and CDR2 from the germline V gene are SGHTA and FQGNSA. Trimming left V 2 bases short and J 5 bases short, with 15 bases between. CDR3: CASSLWLGAGETQYF. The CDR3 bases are TGTGCCAGCAGCTTATGGTTAGGGGCGGGGGAGACCCAGTACTTC.

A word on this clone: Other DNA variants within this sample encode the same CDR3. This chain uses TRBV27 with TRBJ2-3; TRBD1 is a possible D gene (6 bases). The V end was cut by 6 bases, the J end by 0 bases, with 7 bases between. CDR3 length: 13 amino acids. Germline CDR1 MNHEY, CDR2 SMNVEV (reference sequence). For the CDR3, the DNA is TGTGCCAGCAGGAGGGGGAGCACAGATACGCAGTATTTT. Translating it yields CASRRGSTDTQYF.

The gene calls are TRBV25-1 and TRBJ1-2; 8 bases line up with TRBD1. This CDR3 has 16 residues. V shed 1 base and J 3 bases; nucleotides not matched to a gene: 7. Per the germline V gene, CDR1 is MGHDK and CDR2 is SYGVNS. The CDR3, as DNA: TGTGCCAGCAGTGAATTTGGACAGGGAGGGGACTATGGCTACACCTTC. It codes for CASSEFGQGGDYGYTF.

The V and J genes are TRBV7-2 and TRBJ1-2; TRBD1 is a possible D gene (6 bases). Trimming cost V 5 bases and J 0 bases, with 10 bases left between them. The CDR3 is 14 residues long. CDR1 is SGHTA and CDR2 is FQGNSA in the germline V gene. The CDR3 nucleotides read TGTGCCAGCAGCCCACAGGGTTCTAACTATGGCTACACCTTC. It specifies CASSPQGSNYGYTF.

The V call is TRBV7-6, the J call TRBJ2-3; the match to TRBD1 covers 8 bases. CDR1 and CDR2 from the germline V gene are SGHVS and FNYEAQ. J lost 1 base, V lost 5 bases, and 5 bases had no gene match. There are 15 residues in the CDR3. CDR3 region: CASSTGQVRTDTQYF. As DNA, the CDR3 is TGTGCCAGCAGCACGGGACAGGTCCGCACAGATACGCAGTATTTT. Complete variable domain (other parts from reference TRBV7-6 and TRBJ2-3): GAGVSQSPRYKVTKRGQDVALRCDPISGHVSLYWYRQALGQGPEFLTYFNYEAQQDKSGLPNDRFSAERPEGSISTLTIQRTEQRDSAMYRCASSTGQVRTDTQYFGPGTRLTVL.

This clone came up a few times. In nucleotides, the CDR3 is TGTGCCAGCAGCCCACCGACAAGTAACTATGGCTACACCTTC. Protein: CASSPPTSNYGYTF. This chain connects TRBV9 to TRBJ1-2; D unresolved. V dropped 4 bases and J dropped 1 base, with 11 bases sitting between them. This CDR3 comprises 14 residues. The germline CDR1 and CDR2 sequences are SGDLS and YYNGEE. Full variable domain (rest looked up from reference TRBV9 and TRBJ1-2): DSGVTQTPKHLITATGQRVTLRCSPRSGDLSVYWYQQSLDQGLQFLIQYYNGEERAKGNILERFSAQQFPDLHSELNLSSLELGDSALYFCASSPPTSNYGYTFGSGTRLTVV.

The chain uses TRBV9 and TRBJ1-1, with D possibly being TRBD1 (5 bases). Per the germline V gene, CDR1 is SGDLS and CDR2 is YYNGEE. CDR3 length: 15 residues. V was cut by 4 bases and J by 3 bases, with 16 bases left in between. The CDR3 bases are TGTGCCAGCAGCCCAAATACGGGGGGTTACACTGAAGCTTTCTTT. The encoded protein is CASSPNTGGYTEAFF.

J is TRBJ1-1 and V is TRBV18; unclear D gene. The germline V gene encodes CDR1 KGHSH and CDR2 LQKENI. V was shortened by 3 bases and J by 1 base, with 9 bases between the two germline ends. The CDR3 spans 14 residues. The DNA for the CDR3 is TGTGCCAGCTCACCCTTGCGCGAGAACACTGAAGCTTTCTTT. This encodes CASSPLRENTEAFF.

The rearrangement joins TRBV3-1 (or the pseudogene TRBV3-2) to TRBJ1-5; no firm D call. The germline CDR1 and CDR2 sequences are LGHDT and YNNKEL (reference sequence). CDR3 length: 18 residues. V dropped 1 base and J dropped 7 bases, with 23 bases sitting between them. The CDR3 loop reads CASSQVRGRVALGQPQHF. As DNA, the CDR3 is TGTGCCAGCAGCCAAGTTCGGGGTAGGGTGGCCCTCGGGCAGCCCCAGCATTTT.

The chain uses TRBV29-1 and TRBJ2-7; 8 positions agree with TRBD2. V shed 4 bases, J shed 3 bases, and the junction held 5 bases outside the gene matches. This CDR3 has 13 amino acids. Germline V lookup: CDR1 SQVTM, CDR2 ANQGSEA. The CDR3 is CSVAGTRGYEQYF. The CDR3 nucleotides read TGCAGCGTTGCCGGGACTAGGGGCTACGAGCAGTACTTC.

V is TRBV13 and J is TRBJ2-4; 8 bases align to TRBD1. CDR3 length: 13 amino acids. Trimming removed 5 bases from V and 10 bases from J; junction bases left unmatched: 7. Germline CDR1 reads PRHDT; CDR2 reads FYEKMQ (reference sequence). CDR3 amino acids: CASSPDREGIQYF. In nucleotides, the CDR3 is TGTGCCAGCAGCCCGGACAGGGAAGGGATTCAGTACTTC.

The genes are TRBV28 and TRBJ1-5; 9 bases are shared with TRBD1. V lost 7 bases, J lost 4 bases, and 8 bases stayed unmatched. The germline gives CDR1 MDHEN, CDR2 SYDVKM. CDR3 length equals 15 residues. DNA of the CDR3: TGTGCCAGCATGACAGGGGGAGGTCGGAATCAGCCCCAGCATTTT. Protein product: CASMTGGGRNQPQHF.

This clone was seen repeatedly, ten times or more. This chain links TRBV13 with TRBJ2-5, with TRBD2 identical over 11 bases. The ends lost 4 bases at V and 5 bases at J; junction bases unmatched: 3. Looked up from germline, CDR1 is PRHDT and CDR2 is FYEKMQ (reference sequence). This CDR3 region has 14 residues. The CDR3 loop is CASSSSSGGETQYF. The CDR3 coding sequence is TGTGCCAGCAGCTCATCTAGCGGGGGGGAGACCCAGTACTTC.

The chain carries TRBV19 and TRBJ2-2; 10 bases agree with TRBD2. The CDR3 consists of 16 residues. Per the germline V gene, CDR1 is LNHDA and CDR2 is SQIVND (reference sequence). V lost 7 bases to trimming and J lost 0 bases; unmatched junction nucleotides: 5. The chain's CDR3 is CASKIAGGANTGELFF. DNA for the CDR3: TGTGCCAGTAAGATAGCGGGGGGCGCGAACACCGGGGAGCTGTTTTTT.

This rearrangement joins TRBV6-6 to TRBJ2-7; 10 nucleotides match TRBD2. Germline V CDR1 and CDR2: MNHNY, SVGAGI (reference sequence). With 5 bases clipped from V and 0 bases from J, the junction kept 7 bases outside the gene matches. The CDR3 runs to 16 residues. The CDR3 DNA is TGTGCCAGCAGTGGCCCGACTAGCGGGCACTCCTACGAGCAGTACTTC. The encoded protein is CASSGPTSGHSYEQYF.

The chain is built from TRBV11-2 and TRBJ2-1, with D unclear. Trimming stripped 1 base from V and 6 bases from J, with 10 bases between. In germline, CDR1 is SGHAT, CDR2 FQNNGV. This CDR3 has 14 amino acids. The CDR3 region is CASSLVPRSNEQFF. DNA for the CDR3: TGTGCCAGCAGCTTAGTACCCAGATCCAATGAGCAGTTCTTC.

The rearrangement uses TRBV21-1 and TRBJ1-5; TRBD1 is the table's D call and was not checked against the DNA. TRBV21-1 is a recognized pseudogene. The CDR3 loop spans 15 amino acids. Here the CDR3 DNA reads TGTGCCAGCGGGGAAGAGGACAGGGAAAATCAGCCCCAGCATTTT. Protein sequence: CASGEEDRENQPQHF.